This is a list of T cell receptor beta chains from one sample in a study of technical replicates of blood from a few donors. Sequencing was performed with immunoSEQ multiplex PCR; in TCRdb, only in-frame clones are kept and a portion is missing. The repertoire holds about 75,000 clones, 91% seen once, with around 0.34% in the top ten. Sequencing was performed on T cells isolated from PBMCs. These receptor sequences come from a human donor in good health. Some clones in this sample may be carry-over from other donors' samples. Each CDR3 is given with its conserved first and last residue. D genes are given only for firm matches. For some rows the clone size is stated as once, few or many, or as a class when expanded; others skip it.

J	V	size	D	CDR3	DNA
TRBJ1-1	TRBV29-1	NA	NA	CSVSQGNTEAFF	TGCAGCGTGAGCCAGGGTAACACTGAAGCTTTCTTT
TRBJ1-6	TRBV7-9	NA	NA	CASSSGGASPLHF	TGTGCCAGCAGCTCGGGAGGAGCTTCACCCCTCCACTTT
TRBJ2-7	TRBV18	once	NA	CASSPDRGAYEQYF	TGTGCCAGCTCACCGGACAGAGGGGCCTACGAGCAGTACTTC
TRBJ2-5	TRBV28	NA	TRBD2	CASSRTSWETQYF	TGTGCCAGCAGTCGGACTAGCTGGGAGACCCAGTACTTC
TRBJ1-1	TRBV30	few	NA	CAWSGGESTEAFF	TGTGCCTGGAGTGGCGGGGAGAGCACTGAAGCTTTCTTT
TRBJ1-1	TRBV19	NA	NA	CASSMSFSAFF	TGTGCCAGTAGTATGAGTTTTTCGGCTTTCTTT
TRBJ1-4	TRBV19	NA	TRBD1	CASSRPQGANEKLFF	TGTGCCAGTAGCCGACCCCAGGGGGCGAATGAAAAACTGTTTTTT
TRBJ1-1	TRBV5-1	few	NA	CASSLTGQNTEAFF	TGCGCCAGCAGCTTGACAGGGCAGAATACTGAAGCTTTCTTT
TRBJ1-1	TRBV7-9	NA	NA	CASSPPGQPQYTEAFF	TGTGCCAGCAGCCCCCCCGGACAGCCCCAGTACACTGAAGCTTTCTTT
TRBJ2-7	TRBV10-2	NA	TRBD2	CASKFAGEPYEQYF	TGCGCCAGCAAATTCGCGGGAGAGCCCTACGAGCAGTACTTC
TRBJ1-6	TRBV30	NA	NA	CAWSSFYNSPLHF	TGTGCCTGGAGTTCGTTCTATAATTCGCCCCTCCACTTT
TRBJ1-2	TRBV6-1	NA	NA	CASSETAGLYYGYTF	TGTGCCAGCAGTGAGACGGCAGGGCTCTACTATGGCTACACCTTC
TRBJ2-1	TRBV18	NA	NA	CASSPGISGGPEQFF	TGTGCCAGCTCACCGGGAATTTCCGGGGGTCCTGAGCAGTTCTTC
TRBJ2-7	TRBV2	NA	TRBD2	CASSFGTSGPIYEQYF	TGTGCCAGCAGCTTCGGGACTAGCGGACCGATCTACGAGCAGTACTTC
TRBJ2-7	TRBV7-8	NA	NA	CASSLLVSSYEQYF	TGTGCCAGCAGTTTGTTAGTGAGCTCCTACGAGCAGTACTTC
TRBJ1-5	TRBV4-1	NA	TRBD1	CASSRQGAQPQHF	TGCGCCAGCAGCCGACAGGGGGCGCAGCCCCAGCATTTT
TRBJ1-3	TRBV5-4	NA	TRBD1	CASSLEGQRRNTIYF	TGTGCCAGCAGCTTAGAGGGACAGCGAAGAAACACCATATATTTT
TRBJ2-2	TRBV4-3	NA	TRBD2	CASSQRGTSGSGELFF	TGCGCCAGCAGCCAAAGGGGGACTAGCGGTTCCGGGGAGCTGTTTTTT
TRBJ2-5	TRBV7-9	NA	NA	CASSFSPGETQYF	TGTGCCAGCAGCTTCTCACCGGGGGAGACCCAGTACTTC
TRBJ2-7	TRBV4-3	NA	NA	CASSQDITGNYEQYF	TGCGCCAGCAGCCAAGATATTACGGGAAACTACGAGCAGTACTTC
TRBJ2-7	TRBV18	NA	NA	CASSHLTETYEQYF	TGTGCCAGCTCACACTTAACAGAGACCTACGAGCAGTACTTC
TRBJ2-7	TRBV29-1	NA	TRBD1	CSAESGGMAYEQYF	TGCAGCGCTGAATCAGGGGGCATGGCCTACGAGCAGTACTTC
TRBJ2-7	TRBV30	NA	NA	CAWSEPGVHEQYF	TGTGCCTGGAGTGAGCCAGGGGTCCACGAGCAGTACTTC
TRBJ1-3	TRBV5-1	NA	TRBD1	CASSRRPGQGRGNTIYF	TGCGCCAGCAGCCGAAGACCGGGACAGGGGAGGGGAAACACCATATATTTT
TRBJ2-3	TRBV19	NA	NA	CASSIFGSEGDTQYF	TGTGCCAGTAGTATATTCGGCTCGGAGGGAGATACGCAGTATTTT
TRBJ1-2	TRBV5-1	NA	TRBD1	CASSLDARGNYGYTF	TGCGCCAGCAGCTTGGATGCCAGGGGGAACTATGGCTACACCTTC
TRBJ2-7	TRBV18	NA	TRBD2	CATRGGWGTYEQYF	TGTGCCACCCGCGGGGGATGGGGTACCTACGAGCAGTACTTC
TRBJ2-7	TRBV30	few	TRBD1	CAFGQGNHEQYF	TGTGCCTTTGGACAGGGGAACCACGAGCAGTACTTC
TRBJ2-3	TRBV30	once	TRBD1	CAWSSGGADTQYF	TGTGCCTGGAGTTCAGGGGGCGCAGATACGCAGTATTTT
TRBJ2-2	TRBV10-1	NA	TRBD2	CASSESLAGGTGELFF	TGCGCCAGCAGCGAGTCTTTAGCGGGGGGTACCGGGGAGCTGTTTTTT
TRBJ2-2	TRBV28	NA	TRBD1	CASSSQGASGELFF	TGTGCCAGCAGTTCACAGGGGGCCTCGGGGGAGCTGTTTTTT
TRBJ1-3	TRBV27	NA	NA	CASSFAGAGGNTIYF	TGTGCCAGCAGTTTTGCAGGGGCTGGTGGAAACACCATATATTTT
TRBJ2-1	TRBV6-1	NA	NA	CARPGHLDNEQFF	TGTGCCAGACCGGGACACCTAGACAATGAGCAGTTCTTC
TRBJ2-5	TRBV9	few	TRBD2	CASSFGTSGRSGTQYF	TGTGCCAGCAGCTTCGGGACTAGCGGGAGATCGGGGACCCAGTACTTC
TRBJ2-1	TRBV29-1	once	TRBD2	CSVESGTSNEQFF	TGCAGCGTGGAGTCCGGGACTAGCAATGAGCAGTTCTTC
TRBJ2-7	TRBV11-2	NA	TRBD2	CASSLETSGYYEQYF	TGTGCCAGCAGCTTAGAGACTAGCGGATACTACGAGCAGTACTTC
TRBJ2-1	TRBV7-3	NA	NA	CASSPGGGSYNEQFF	TGTGCCAGCAGCCCCGGCGGTGGGTCCTACAATGAGCAGTTCTTC
TRBJ2-7	TRBV29-1	NA	NA	CSVSSQRAAYEQYF	TGCAGCGTTTCCTCCCAGAGGGCGGCCTACGAGCAGTACTTC
TRBJ2-1	TRBV7-9	NA	TRBD2	CASSLRREGHEQFF	TGTGCCAGCAGCTTAAGGCGGGAGGGCCATGAGCAGTTCTTC
TRBJ2-5	TRBV4-1	NA	TRBD1	CASEDRGKKETQYF	TGCGCCAGCGAAGACAGGGGGAAGAAAGAGACCCAGTACTTC
TRBJ1-6	TRBV7-6	NA	NA	CASSSDTGLYNSPLHF	TGTGCCAGCAGCTCGGATACGGGTCTTTATAATTCACCCCTCCACTTT
TRBJ2-7	TRBV4-1	NA	NA	CASSQGLIAVSYEQYF	TGCGCCAGCAGCCAAGGCCTTATAGCGGTCTCCTACGAGCAGTACTTC
TRBJ1-5	TRBV27	once	TRBD1	CASSLLGQGSFQPQHF	TGTGCCAGCAGTTTATTGGGACAGGGGAGTTTTCAGCCCCAGCATTTT
TRBJ2-3	TRBV4-1	NA	TRBD2	CASSQEDLAVSKDTQYF	TGCGCCAGCAGCCAAGAGGATCTAGCGGTGTCAAAGGATACGCAGTATTTT
TRBJ2-7	TRBV7-9	NA	NA	CASISLPGAGQYF	TGTGCCAGCATATCCCTCCCAGGTGCAGGGCAGTACTTC
TRBJ1-2	TRBV5-1	NA	TRBD1	CASSSEGTGVRGYTF	TGCGCCAGCAGCTCGGAAGGGACAGGGGTGAGGGGCTACACCTTC
TRBJ2-7	TRBV2	NA	NA	CASSADREVDEQYF	TGTGCCAGCAGTGCAGACAGGGAGGTAGACGAGCAGTACTTC
TRBJ1-2	TRBV5-6	NA	NA	CASSPDSAPGYGYTF	TGTGCCAGCAGCCCTGACAGTGCCCCAGGCTATGGCTACACCTTC
TRBJ1-5	TRBV28	NA	NA	CASREPGDNQPQHF	TGTGCCAGCAGAGAACCGGGAGACAATCAGCCCCAGCATTTT
TRBJ1-5	TRBV9	NA	NA	CASSVDFNQPQHF	TGTGCCAGCAGCGTAGACTTTAATCAGCCCCAGCATTTT
TRBJ2-3	TRBV11-2	once	NA	CASSPDTDTQYF	TGTGCCAGCAGCCCAGACACAGATACGCAGTATTTT
TRBJ1-5	TRBV18	few	NA	CASSPPGGVDQPQHF	TGTGCCAGCTCACCCCCAGGAGGGGTAGATCAGCCCCAGCATTTT
TRBJ1-5	TRBV4-1	NA	TRBD1	CASSQDPSSTGMRQPQHF	TGCGCCAGCAGCCAAGATCCCTCCTCGACAGGGATGAGACAGCCCCAGCATTTT
TRBJ2-5	TRBV4-1	NA	NA	CASSQVGSSGFQETQYF	TGCGCCAGCAGCCAAGTAGGTTCCAGCGGATTCCAAGAGACCCAGTACTTC
TRBJ2-3	TRBV28	once	TRBD2	CASRSSSGSVTDTQYF	TGTGCCAGCAGGAGCTCTAGCGGGAGTGTGACAGATACGCAGTATTTT